A selection of T cell receptor beta chains follows, all from one sample in a study of technical replicates of blood from four donors. Sequenced by immunoSEQ multiplex PCR; TCRdb stores in-frame clones only, minus some. The sample has tens of thousands of clones, over 80% seen once. Sequencing was carried out using T cells isolated from PBMCs. Receptor source: a human donor in good health. The CDR3 runs from the conserved cysteine through the conserved F or W. Each record gives: J gene, clone size, D gene, V gene, CDR3 DNA, CDR3 protein. D genes are given only for firm matches. Size values are once, few and many counts, or a class for expanded clones, and some rows have none.

>TRBJ1-1|NA|TRBD1|TRBV30
TGTGCCTGGAGTCTAACAGGGGTCACTGAAGCTTTCTTT
CAWSLTGVTEAFF
>TRBJ2-7|NA|NA|TRBV15
TGTGCCACCAGCAGCGGACACTGGTGGGGCGAGCAGTACTTC
CATSSGHWWGEQYF
>TRBJ2-2|NA|NA|TRBV10-2
TGCGCCAGCAGTGAACTAGCTAAGAACACCGGGGAGCTGTTTTTT
CASSELAKNTGELFF
>TRBJ2-3|once|NA|TRBV11-2
TGTGCCAGCAGCTCCGTAGGGCGGACTAGCACAGATACGCAGTATTTT
CASSSVGRTSTDTQYF
>TRBJ2-6|NA|TRBD1|TRBV7-6
TGTGCCAGCAGCTTACAGGGGGCTAGGGGTGGGGCCAACGTCCTGACTTTC
CASSLQGARGGANVLTF
>TRBJ1-3|NA|NA|TRBV6-1
TGTGCCAGCAGTGAACAGGGGATTGGAAACACCATATATTTT
CASSEQGIGNTIYF
>TRBJ1-4|NA|NA|TRBV10-1
TGCGCCAGCAGCCGACCAAGGGGGGGCGGGGAAAATGAAAAACTGTTTTTT
CASSRPRGGGENEKLFF
>TRBJ2-7|NA|NA|TRBV11-2
TGTGCCAGCACCAGTGTTCCGGGATTAAGCTCCTACGAGCAGTACTTC
CASTSVPGLSSYEQYF
>TRBJ2-3|once|TRBD2|TRBV27
TGTGCCAGCAGTTCGCGGGAGGGGTTTTTAGCAGATACGCAGTATTTT
CASSSREGFLADTQYF
>TRBJ2-3|NA|NA|TRBV9
TGTGCCAGCAGCGTAGTCGAGACAGATACGCAGTATTTT
CASSVVETDTQYF
>TRBJ2-7|NA|NA|TRBV19
TGTGCCAGTAGTATACCAGGTTACGAGCAGTACTTC
CASSIPGYEQYF
>TRBJ2-1|NA|NA|TRBV27
TGTGCCAGCAGACCGGGACTCCTAGGTGTGGATGAGCAGTTCTTC
CASRPGLLGVDEQFF
>TRBJ1-1|few|NA|TRBV6-6
TGTGCCAGCAGTTACTCGACGGGGGGTGGCCCTGAAGCTTTCTTT
CASSYSTGGGPEAFF
>TRBJ2-7|once|NA|TRBV5-8
TGTGCCAGCAGCCATACTACAGGGAAAACTTACGTCTACGAGCAGTACTTC
CASSHTTGKTYVYEQYF
>TRBJ1-5|NA|TRBD1|TRBV2
TGTGCCAGCTGGACAGGGGGACATAATCAGCCCCAGCATTTT
CASWTGGHNQPQHF
>TRBJ1-2|once|NA|TRBV9
TGTGCCAGCAGCGTAGAGTCAGGGGACTATGGCTACACCTTC
CASSVESGDYGYTF
>TRBJ1-1|NA|NA|TRBV18
TGTGCCAGCTCCCGAGGAGGGGACACTGAAGCTTTCTTT
CASSRGGDTEAFF
>TRBJ1-1|NA|NA|TRBV29-1
TGCAGCGTTGAAGAGGTTGACAGCACTGAAGCTTTCTTT
CSVEEVDSTEAFF
>TRBJ2-1|NA|NA|TRBV4-1
TGCGCCAGCAGCCAACAACTTTTTTACAATGAGCAGTTCTTC
CASSQQLFYNEQFF